The 14 T cell receptor beta chains below come from one sample, sequenced in a study of blood T cells in healthy people across ages. Then a second PCR, running roughly 6 to 11 cycles, was carried out with a sample-barcoded 5' primer and a J-beta primer mix. One entry per CDR3 protein, called by TCRdb with MiXCR from the 5' RACE reads. Seen here are about 1,000,000 distinct CDR3 sequences, more than 40% observed once, and the top ten hold approximately 19%. Material for sequencing was blood. The source of these receptors is a woman aged 60 to 75 in good health.

This chain joins TRBV9 and TRBJ2-1, with D perhaps TRBD1 (6 bases). The germline CDR1 and CDR2 sequences are SGDLS and YYNGEE. V shed 4 bases and J shed 6 bases, with 11 bases lying between them. The CDR3 extends over 13 amino acids. The CDR3 sequence: CASSHSGVNEQFF. The DNA of the CDR3 is TGTGCCAGCAGCCACTCAGGGGTCAATGAGCAGTTCTTC.

The chain recombines TRBV29-1 with TRBJ2-1, with D perhaps TRBD1 or TRBD2 (5 bases each). CDR1 is SQVTM, CDR2 ANQGSEA, per germline. V lost 2 bases to trimming and J lost 10 bases, with 15 bases between them. This CDR3 spans 13 amino acids. CDR3 in amino acids: CSVERGFPLEQFF. The CDR3 coding sequence is TGCAGCGTTGAACGGGGCTTTCCCTTAGAGCAGTTCTTC.

A few counts support this clonotype. The chain links TRBV6-6 to TRBJ2-3; D is perhaps TRBD1 or TRBD2 (6 bases each). V gave up 5 bases and J gave up 2 bases, with 14 bases separating them. Germline CDR1 is MNHNY and CDR2 is SVGAGI (reference sequence). The CDR3 extends over 15 amino acids. Here the CDR3 DNA reads TGTGCCAGCAGTAAGGGGGACTTACTCACAGATACGCAGTATTTT. This encodes CASSKGDLLTDTQYF.

The chain employs TRBV9 and TRBJ2-7, with D possibly TRBD1 on 5 matching bases. V lost 0 bases to trimming and J lost 3 bases, with 13 bases between them. The CDR3 covers 15 residues. From germline, CDR1 is SGDLS and CDR2 YYNGEE. This CDR3 reads CASSVAGAPRYEQYF. As DNA, the CDR3 is TGTGCCAGCAGCGTAGCTGGGGCCCCTCGCTACGAGCAGTACTTC.

This clonotype is a singleton in its sample. The V call is TRBV27, the J call TRBJ2-7, with D possibly matching TRBD1 (6 bases). V lost 2 bases to trimming and J lost 7 bases, with 15 bases between them. CDR3 length: 14 amino acids. The germline CDR1 and CDR2 sequences are MNHEY and SMNVEV (reference sequence). The CDR3 nucleotides read TGTGCCAGCAGTTTAACCTGGGGGCTGGATGAGCAGTACTTC. Its translation: CASSLTWGLDEQYF.

The chain links TRBV20-1 to TRBJ2-1; 8 nucleotides align to TRBD2. CDR3 size: 17 residues. CDR1 and CDR2 (germline): DFQATT, SNEGSKA (reference sequence). The V and J ends lost 3 bases and 6 bases, in that order; junction bases with no gene match: 16. CDR3 residues: CSASLSERELLSNEQFF. CDR3 bases: TGCAGTGCTAGTCTCTCGGAGCGGGAGTTGCTATCCAATGAGCAGTTCTTC.

The chain carries TRBV11-2 and TRBJ2-7, with 8 bases identical to TRBD1. V shed 0 bases and J 6 bases; nucleotides not matched to a gene: 7. The CDR3 spans 15 residues. Germline CDR1 and CDR2: SGHAT and FQNNGV. The CDR3 reads CASSLDLGQAFEQYF. The DNA of the CDR3 is TGTGCCAGCAGCTTAGATCTGGGACAGGCTTTCGAGCAGTACTTC.

The chain recombines TRBV3-1 with TRBJ2-1; TRBD1 matches 8 bases. CDR1 is LGHDT and CDR2 is YNNKEL in the germline V gene (reference sequence). The CDR3 spans 17 residues. V lost 1 base, J lost 0 bases, and 5 bases stayed unmatched. Here the CDR3 DNA reads TGTGCCAGCAGCCAAGGGGACAGGAGACGCTCCTACAATGAGCAGTTCTTC. It translates to CASSQGDRRRSYNEQFF.

In its sample, this clonotype was seen a few times. The V call is TRBV27, the J call TRBJ2-1; unclear D gene. V was shortened by 6 bases and J by 9 bases, with 9 bases between the two germline ends. CDR3 length: 11 amino acids. Per the germline V gene, CDR1 is MNHEY and CDR2 is SMNVEV (reference sequence). CDR3 protein: CASRRGPEQFF. The CDR3 bases are TGTGCCAGCAGGCGTGGGCCTGAGCAGTTCTTC.

This clonotype was seen more than once but under ten times. V is TRBV29-1 and J is TRBJ2-1, with D possibly being TRBD1 (5 bases). Trimming left V 5 bases short and J 10 bases short, with 21 bases between. Germline CDR1 SQVTM, CDR2 ANQGSEA. The CDR3 consists of 14 residues. CDR3 in DNA: TGCAGCGTTTCAGGGATTTCGGATTTTTGGGAGCAGTTCTTC. Its protein product is CSVSGISDFWEQFF.

The chain links TRBV25-1 to TRBJ2-7; perhaps TRBD1 as D (7 bases). Germline V gene data show CDR1 as MGHDK and CDR2 as SYGVNS. V was pared by 5 bases and J by 5 bases, with 22 bases between. There are 16 residues in the CDR3. DNA for the CDR3: TGTGCCAGCAGTACCATAGGTGGAGGGGGCGCGGACGAGCAGTACTTC. It encodes CASSTIGGGGADEQYF.

The chain employs TRBV21-1 and TRBJ2-7; TRBD1 is taken as the D call from the table, unchecked against the DNA. TRBV21-1 is marked as a pseudogene. The length of the CDR3 is 15 residues. This CDR3 reads CASSPPPGASYEQYF. The CDR3 coding sequence is TGTGCCAGCAGCCCTCCGCCAGGCGCCTCCTACGAGCAGTACTTC.

This chain connects TRBV27 to TRBJ1-2, with 9 bases lining up with TRBD1. This CDR3 has 16 residues. Germline V gene lookup returns CDR1 MNHEY and CDR2 SMNVEV (reference sequence). Trimming at V came to 4 bases and at J to 1 base, leaving 7 bases not matched to a gene. The CDR3 sequence: CASSSLGTGSNYGYTF. The CDR3 nucleotides are TGTGCCAGCAGTTCCCTCGGGACAGGGAGTAACTATGGCTACACCTTC.

The V and J genes are TRBV20-1 and TRBJ2-3, with TRBD2 matching over 15 bases. The CDR3 is 17 residues long. Per germline, CDR1 DFQATT and CDR2 SNEGSKA (reference sequence). V lost 3 bases, J lost 1 base, and 5 bases stayed unmatched. As DNA, the CDR3 is TGCAGTGCTAGCTCGGGACTAGCGGGAGGACGCACAGATACGCAGTATTTT. Translation gives CSASSGLAGGRTDTQYF.